Listed below are T cell receptor beta chains from one sample, sequenced in a study of T cell responses to AZD1222 COVID-19 vaccine. Profiled with immunoSEQ multiplex PCR; TCRdb holds only in-frame clones, not every one. The data show tens of thousands of clones, around 81% seen once. The starting material was peripheral blood, obtained 28 days after the second AZD1222 dose. Receptor source: an adult who received the AZD1222 COVID-19 vaccine. CDR3s include the opening cysteine and the closing phenylalanine or tryptophan. Size values are once, few and many counts, or a class for expanded clones, and some rows have none.

v_call: TRBV29-1
j_call: TRBJ1-5
clone_size: NA
cdr3_aa: CSVGQGENQPQHF

v_call: TRBV6-1
j_call: TRBJ2-2
clone_size: NA
cdr3_aa: CASSAGTAAGSSSNTGELFF

v_call: TRBV12-5
j_call: TRBJ1-1
clone_size: NA
cdr3_aa: CASSRGRNTEAFF

v_call: TRBV27
j_call: TRBJ1-4
clone_size: NA
cdr3_aa: CASSLFGGTREKLFF

v_call: TRBV10-3
j_call: TRBJ2-1
clone_size: NA
cdr3_aa: CAISPGLAGVVDEQFF

v_call: TRBV6-2/TRBV6-3
j_call: TRBJ1-1
clone_size: NA
cdr3_aa: CASSSFRRGAFF

v_call: TRBV25-1
j_call: TRBJ2-5
clone_size: NA
cdr3_aa: CASSGRTGLTKETQYF

v_call: TRBV6-5
j_call: TRBJ2-7
clone_size: NA
cdr3_aa: CASSYSGTGLSYEQYF

v_call: TRBV29-1
j_call: TRBJ2-3
clone_size: NA
cdr3_aa: CSVEVTGWTDTQYF

v_call: TRBV14
j_call: TRBJ2-7
clone_size: NA
cdr3_aa: CASSSWTGRNEQYF

v_call: TRBV6-5
j_call: TRBJ1-2
clone_size: NA
cdr3_aa: CASRFTGLYGYTF

v_call: TRBV15
j_call: TRBJ1-1
clone_size: NA
cdr3_aa: CATSRTITGLGTEAFF

v_call: TRBV7-3
j_call: TRBJ2-7
clone_size: NA
cdr3_aa: CASSLTAGPDEQYF

v_call: TRBV30
j_call: TRBJ1-4
clone_size: few
cdr3_aa: CAWNAGGWEKLFF

v_call: TRBV28
j_call: TRBJ2-1
clone_size: NA
cdr3_aa: CASSTGLADYNEQFF

v_call: TRBV12-3/TRBV12-4
j_call: TRBJ1-1
clone_size: NA
cdr3_aa: CASSLQPNTEAFF

v_call: TRBV11-2
j_call: TRBJ2-7
clone_size: NA
cdr3_aa: CASSFGTGTMYEQYF

v_call: TRBV5-1
j_call: TRBJ1-6
clone_size: NA
cdr3_aa: CASRDPGQGGNSPLHF

v_call: TRBV24-1
j_call: TRBJ2-2
clone_size: NA
cdr3_aa: CATSDSGAGRTGELFF

v_call: TRBV6-6
j_call: TRBJ1-2
clone_size: NA
cdr3_aa: CASSLTGIYGYTF

v_call: TRBV30
j_call: TRBJ2-2
clone_size: NA
cdr3_aa: CAWVPRGAGRGNTGELFF

v_call: TRBV20-1
j_call: TRBJ2-4
clone_size: NA
cdr3_aa: CSASVRGTGYF

v_call: TRBV9
j_call: TRBJ1-1
clone_size: NA
cdr3_aa: CASSVVGSMNTEAFF

v_call: TRBV7-9
j_call: TRBJ1-2
clone_size: NA
cdr3_aa: CASSSDRYGYTF

v_call: TRBV15
j_call: TRBJ2-7
clone_size: NA
cdr3_aa: CATSSNYEQYF

v_call: TRBV20-1
j_call: TRBJ2-1
clone_size: NA
cdr3_aa: CSASVVDDEQFF

v_call: TRBV7-8
j_call: TRBJ2-1
clone_size: NA
cdr3_aa: CASSAYNRSGDEQFF

v_call: TRBV6-1
j_call: TRBJ2-1
clone_size: NA
cdr3_aa: CASSAPGAIRYNEQFF